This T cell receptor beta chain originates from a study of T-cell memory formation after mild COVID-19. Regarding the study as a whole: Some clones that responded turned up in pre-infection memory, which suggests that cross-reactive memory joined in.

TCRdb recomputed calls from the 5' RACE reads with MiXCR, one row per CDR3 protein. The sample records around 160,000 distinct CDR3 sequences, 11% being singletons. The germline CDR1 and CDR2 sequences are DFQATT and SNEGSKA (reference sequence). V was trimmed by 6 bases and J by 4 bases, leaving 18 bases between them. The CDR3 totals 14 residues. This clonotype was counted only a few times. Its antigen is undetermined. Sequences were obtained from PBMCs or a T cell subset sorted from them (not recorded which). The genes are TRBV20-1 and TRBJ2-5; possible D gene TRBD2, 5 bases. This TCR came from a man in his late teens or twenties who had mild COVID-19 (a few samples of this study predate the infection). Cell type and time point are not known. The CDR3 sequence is CSARGMQVIETQYF. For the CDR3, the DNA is TGCAGTGCGCGAGGGATGCAAGTTATAGAGACCCAGTACTTC.